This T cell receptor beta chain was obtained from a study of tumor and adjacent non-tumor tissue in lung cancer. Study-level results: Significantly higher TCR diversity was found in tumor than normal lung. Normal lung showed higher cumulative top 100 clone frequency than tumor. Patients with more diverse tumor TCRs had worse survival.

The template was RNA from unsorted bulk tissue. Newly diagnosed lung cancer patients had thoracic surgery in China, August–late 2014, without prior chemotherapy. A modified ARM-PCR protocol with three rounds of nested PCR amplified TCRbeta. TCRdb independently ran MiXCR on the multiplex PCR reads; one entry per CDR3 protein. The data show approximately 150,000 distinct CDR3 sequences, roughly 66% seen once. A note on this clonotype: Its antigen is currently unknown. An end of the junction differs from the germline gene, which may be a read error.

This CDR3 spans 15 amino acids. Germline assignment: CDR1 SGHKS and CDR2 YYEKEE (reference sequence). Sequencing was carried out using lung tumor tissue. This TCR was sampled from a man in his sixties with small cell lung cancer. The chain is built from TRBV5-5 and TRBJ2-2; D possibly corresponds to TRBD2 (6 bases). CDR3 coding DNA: TGTGCCAGCAGCCCCATGAGGAGGCTAGGCGGGGAGATGTTTTTT. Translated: CASSPMRRLGGEMFF.